This TCR beta chain derives from a study of T cell repertoires in ileal Crohn's disease. Study background: M6 samples are neoterminal ileum biopsies from postoperative colonoscopy.

Sequenced by immunoSEQ multiplex PCR; TCRdb stores in-frame clones only, minus some. The data show 15,000 or so clones, around 72% seen once. Time point here: neoterminal ileum biopsy at postoperative endoscopy, about 6 months after surgery. CDR3 length equals 13 residues. J gave up 4 bases and V 8 bases, and 1 base lay outside the gene matches. Per the germline V gene, CDR1 is SEHNR and CDR2 is FQNEAQ (reference sequence). The TCR sequence derives from an adult with Crohn's disease. The J gene is TRBJ2-1, the V gene TRBV7-9; 11 bases line up with TRBD2. The sequenced sample was ileal tissue. The CDR3 sequence is CASGTSGYNEQFF. DNA for the CDR3: TGTGCCAGCGGGACTAGCGGTTACAATGAGCAGTTCTTC.